A selection of T cell receptor beta chains follows, all from one sample in a study of regulatory T cells in long-lasting Graves disease. One entry per CDR3 protein results from TCRdb running MiXCR on the multiplex PCR reads. The sample has some 500,000 distinct CDR3 sequences; around 15% are singletons. These same records also appear under a second study, on T cells in Graves' hyperthyroidism and ophthalmopathy.

The input for sequencing was peripheral blood mononuclear cells (PBMCs), taken at new diagnosis, from a patient treated with antithyroid drugs. Receptors were obtained from a woman aged 35-65 years with Graves disease. The CDR3 runs from the conserved cysteine through the conserved F or W. D genes are given only for firm matches. A clone size is listed for some rows: how often the clone was seen (once, few, many), or a class if it is expanded.

J gene,D gene,V gene,clone size,CDR3 protein,CDR3 DNA
TRBJ1-6,.,TRBV9,.,CASSRGDTPNSPLHF,TGTGCCAGCAGCCGGGGGGATACCCCAAATTCACCCCTCCACTTT
TRBJ2-1,TRBD2,TRBV10-3,.,CAIRGSGGAQSSYNEQFF,TGTGCCATCAGGGGTAGCGGGGGGGCTCAGAGCTCCTACAATGAGCAGTTCTTC
TRBJ1-5,.,TRBV2,.,CASSLGSDTQHF,TGTGCCAGCAGTTTAGGGTCAGATACGCAGCATTTT
TRBJ2-3,TRBD2,TRBV5-1,few,CASSLGTSGSISSTDTQYF,TGCGCCAGCAGCTTAGGGACTAGCGGGTCTATCTCTAGCACAGATACGCAGTATTTT
TRBJ2-7,.,TRBV6-1,many,CASRVLTGYEQYF,TGTGCCAGCAGGGTGCTGACAGGTTACGAGCAGTACTTC
TRBJ2-5,.,TRBV19,.,CASKVGHPQETQYF,TGTGCCAGTAAGGTGGGACACCCCCAAGAGACCCAGTACTTC
TRBJ2-3,.,TRBV27,.,CASSLEGGPRNTQYF,TGTGCCAGCAGTTTGGAGGGGGGGCCGAGGAATACGCAGTATTTT
TRBJ2-4,TRBD1,TRBV5-1,many,CASSLGQGSNIQYF,TGCGCCAGCAGCTTGGGACAGGGATCGAACATTCAGTACTTC
TRBJ2-1,TRBD2,TRBV27,many,CASSAFSGGYNEQFF,TGTGCCAGCAGTGCCTTCAGCGGGGGCTACAATGAGCAGTTCTTC
TRBJ2-1,.,TRBV5-1,.,CASSQGQGSGQFF,TGCGCCAGCAGCCAGGGCCAGGGGTCGGGGCAGTTCTTC
TRBJ1-3,.,TRBV12-3/TRBV12-4,few,CASRIWEGERTGNTIYF,TGTGCCAGCAGAATATGGGAGGGGGAGCGTACTGGAAACACCATATATTTT
TRBJ1-3,.,TRBV6-1,many,CASSSTSLTGNTIYF,TGTGCCAGCAGCTCCACATCGCTAACTGGAAACACCATATATTTT
TRBJ2-7,TRBD2,TRBV7-2,.,CASRSGGPQYF,TGTGCCAGCAGATCGGGGGGGCCTCAGTACTTC
TRBJ2-5,.,TRBV3-1,many,CASSQQSDQETQYF,TGTGCCAGCAGCCAACAATCTGACCAAGAGACCCAGTACTTC
TRBJ2-7,.,TRBV20-1,.,CSARDRVVSYEQYF,TGCAGTGCTAGAGATCGGGTGGTGTCCTACGAGCAGTACTTC
TRBJ2-1,TRBD2,TRBV7-9,many,CASRGTSGAREQFF,TGTGCCAGCAGAGGGACTAGCGGGGCTCGGGAGCAGTTCTTC
TRBJ1-4,.,TRBV12-5,many,CASGLGHLNEKLFF,TGTGCTAGTGGTTTGGGACACCTTAATGAAAAACTGTTTTTT
TRBJ1-4,.,TRBV7-9,many,CASSSPGLNEKLFF,TGTGCCAGCAGCTCCCCGGGTCTCAATGAAAAACTGTTTTTT
TRBJ1-6,.,TRBV7-9,.,CASSPQGDSPLHF,TGTGCCAGCAGCCCCCAGGGTGATTCACCCCTCCACTTT
TRBJ1-2,.,TRBV6-2/TRBV6-3,few,CASSYPGAYGYTF,TGTGCCAGCAGTTACCCGGGGGCCTATGGCTACACCTTC
TRBJ2-5,.,TRBV6-1,many,CASSPRPAETQYF,TGTGCCAGCAGTCCTCGACCAGCGGAGACCCAGTACTTC
TRBJ1-2,TRBD1,TRBV12-3/TRBV12-4,.,CASSLRTGGANYGYTF,TGTGCCAGCAGTTTACGGACAGGGGGCGCCAACTATGGCTACACCTTC
TRBJ1-4,TRBD1,TRBV7-9,.,CASSTGTGFGEKLFF,TGTGCCAGCAGCACCGGGACAGGGTTCGGGGAAAAACTGTTTTTT
TRBJ1-1,.,TRBV5-1,.,CASSGVSDGVTEAFF,TGCGCCAGCAGCGGGGTTTCGGATGGGGTTACTGAAGCTTTCTTT
TRBJ2-3,.,TRBV12-3/TRBV12-4,many,CASRLSGSDTQYF,TGTGCCAGCAGACTCTCAGGATCAGATACGCAGTATTTT
TRBJ1-2,.,TRBV30,many,CAWSYPNLGGSYGYTF,TGTGCCTGGAGTTACCCCAACTTAGGAGGGAGCTATGGCTACACCTTC
TRBJ2-5,.,TRBV29-1,.,CSVDDGSGETQYF,TGCAGCGTTGACGATGGCTCCGGAGAGACCCAGTACTTC
TRBJ2-1,.,TRBV29-1,.,CSVTGGGGVNNEQFF,TGCAGCGTGACTGGGGGGGGGGGCGTCAACAATGAGCAGTTCTTC
TRBJ2-1,TRBD2,TRBV6-1,many,CASKVAGGIDEQFF,TGTGCCAGCAAGGTGGCGGGGGGCATCGATGAGCAGTTCTTC
TRBJ1-1,TRBD1,TRBV11-3,few,CASSPDRDLEAFF,TGTGCCAGCAGCCCAGACAGGGACCTTGAAGCTTTCTTT
TRBJ1-2,.,TRBV6-5,.,CASSYDFKLNYGYTF,TGTGCCAGCAGTTACGATTTCAAGCTTAACTATGGCTACACCTTC
TRBJ2-1,TRBD2,TRBV20-1,many,CSARDSGGLSSYNEQFF,TGCAGTGCTAGAGATTCGGGAGGACTAAGCTCCTACAATGAGCAGTTCTTC
TRBJ2-3,TRBD2,TRBV2,many,CASSATSGGHTDTQYF,TGTGCCAGCAGCGCGACTAGCGGGGGGCACACAGATACGCAGTATTTT
TRBJ1-5,.,TRBV3-1,many,CASSQGGSLISPQHF,TGTGCCAGCAGCCAAGGTGGGTCCCTCATATCGCCCCAGCATTTT
TRBJ2-3,TRBD1,TRBV20-1,.,CSARGAGQGTTDTQYF,TGCAGTGCTAGAGGTGCGGGACAGGGGACCACAGATACGCAGTATTTT
TRBJ2-3,.,TRBV7-3,few,CASSHSTRTDTQYF,TGTGCCAGCAGCCACTCAACTAGGACAGATACGCAGTATTTT
TRBJ1-5,.,TRBV6-2/TRBV6-3,.,CASTEARAPVGQPQHF,TGTGCCAGCACCGAAGCGAGGGCCCCCGTCGGACAGCCCCAGCATTTT
TRBJ1-2,TRBD1,TRBV9,many,CASSDGQGSSYGYTF,TGTGCCAGCAGCGACGGACAGGGGAGCAGCTATGGCTACACCTTC
TRBJ1-2,.,TRBV4-1,many,CASSLTTSAYGYTF,TGCGCCAGCAGCCTGACTACAAGCGCTTATGGCTACACCTTC
TRBJ2-3,.,TRBV5-1,many,CASSSTVLYVRDTQYF,TGCGCCAGCAGCTCAACGGTACTATACGTCCGGGATACGCAGTATTTT
TRBJ2-7,.,TRBV20-1,.,CSAHGASYEQYF,TGCAGTGCTCACGGGGCCTCCTACGAGCAGTACTTC
TRBJ1-3,TRBD1,TRBV28,once,CASSPNPTGTGNTIYF,TGTGCCAGCAGCCCGAACCCGACAGGGACTGGAAACACCATATATTTT
TRBJ1-1,TRBD1,TRBV11-3,few,CASSQTTGGNTEAFF,TGTGCCAGCAGCCAAACGACAGGGGGGAACACTGAAGCTTTCTTT
TRBJ1-3,.,TRBV30,many,CAWSPSGNTIYF,TGTGCCTGGAGTCCCTCTGGAAACACCATATATTTT